These 29 T cell receptor beta chains were sequenced from one sample in a study of patients and donors after allogeneic stem cell transplantation. Via MiXCR, TCRdb re-called the RT-PCR reads, giving one row per CDR3 protein. This repertoire shows roughly 200,000 distinct CDR3 sequences, around two fifths found once; its top ten account for 11%. The sample comprised blood, either unsorted or a sorted T cell fraction (not recorded which). These receptors originate from a human donor who was either an allogeneic HSCT recipient or a stem cell or donor lymphocyte infusion donor (not recorded which). It is not recorded whose cells these are; they may come from a transplant donor.

The chain employs TRBV28 and TRBJ2-7; D remains ambiguous. This CDR3 has 12 amino acids. Germline V lookup: CDR1 MDHEN, CDR2 SYDVKM. Trimming took 5 bases from V and 3 from J, leaving 8 bases between them. CDR3 loop: CASSILFYEQYF. In DNA form, the CDR3 reads TGTGCCAGCAGTATCTTGTTCTACGAGCAGTACTTC. The complete variable domain, with remaining parts taken from reference TRBV28 and TRBJ2-7, reads DVKVTQSSRYLVKRTGEKVFLECVQDMDHENMFWYRQDPGLGLRLIYFSYDVKMKEKGDIPEGYSVSREKKERFSLILESASTNQTSMYLCASSILFYEQYFGPGTRLTVT.

With respect to this clonotype: An end of the junction differs from the germline gene, which may be a read error. The rearrangement joins TRBV20-1 to TRBJ2-3; 8 positions agree with TRBD2. Germline values: CDR1 DFQATT, CDR2 SNEGSKA (reference sequence). The CDR3 is made up of 16 amino acids. CDR3: CSARETSELNPDTQYF. The CDR3 coding sequence is TGCAGTGCAAGAGAGACTAGCGAATTAAACCCAGATACGCAGTATTTT.

The table lists this clonotype with many counts. The V and J genes are TRBV12-3 or TRBV12-4 and TRBJ1-6, with TRBD1 matching 8 bases. Losses at the gene ends were 3 bases for V and 7 bases for J; bases not matched to a gene: 5. CDR3 length: 15 amino acids. CDR3: CASSFSDRANSPLHF. The DNA for the CDR3 is TGTGCCAGCAGTTTTTCGGACAGGGCGAATTCACCCCTCCACTTT.

The chain employs TRBV4-1 and TRBJ1-1; D not certain. The CDR3 has 15 residues. The V end lost 3 bases, the J end lost 2 bases, and 13 bases lay between the germline ends. Per germline, CDR1 MGHRA and CDR2 YSYEKL. The CDR3 spells CASSHPLGSNTEAFF. CDR3 sequence (DNA): TGCGCCAGCAGCCATCCCCTCGGGAGTAACACTGAAGCTTTCTTT.

The chain has TRBV12-5 and TRBJ1-4; the D is unclear. CDR1 LGHNT and CDR2 FRNRAP come from the germline V gene. The CDR3 runs to 14 residues. V lost 6 bases to trimming and J lost 8 bases, with 16 bases between them. The CDR3 sequence: CASGHSRVSEKLFF. As DNA, the CDR3 is TGTGCTAGTGGCCACTCTAGGGTTTCGGAAAAACTGTTTTTT.

This clonotype was counted only a few times. The chain carries TRBV4-1 and TRBJ1-2; no clear D gene. Germline CDR1 MGHRA, CDR2 YSYEKL. Trimming left V 0 bases short and J 4 bases short, with 9 bases between. This CDR3 spans 14 amino acids. CDR3 loop: CASSQDTGTYGYTF. The CDR3 bases are TGCGCCAGCAGCCAAGATACGGGAACCTATGGCTACACCTTC.

J is TRBJ1-2 and V is TRBV3-1; D is perhaps TRBD1 (5 bases). Trimming stripped 0 bases from V and 7 bases from J, with 9 bases between. This CDR3 spans 13 amino acids. Per germline, CDR1 LGHDT and CDR2 YNNKEL (reference sequence). The CDR3: CASSQETVRGYTF. Written as DNA, the CDR3 is TGTGCCAGCAGCCAAGAGACAGTCCGTGGCTACACCTTC.

The CDR3 DNA sequence: TGCGCCAGCAGCTTGGATGCTAGATCGGAGACCCAGTACTTC. Its protein is CASSLDARSETQYF. This chain uses TRBV5-1 with TRBJ2-5; D is undetermined. Germline CDR1 and CDR2: SGHRS and YFSETQ. V dropped 0 bases and J dropped 5 bases, with 11 bases sitting between them. CDR3 length: 14 amino acids.

The genes are TRBV12-3 or TRBV12-4 and TRBJ2-5, with D possibly called TRBD1 or TRBD2 (5 bases each). The V end lost 0 bases, the J end lost 4 bases, and 6 bases lay between the germline ends. The CDR3 runs 13 residues. The CDR3 sequence: CASSLAGVETQYF. CDR3 in DNA: TGTGCCAGCAGTTTAGCGGGGGTAGAGACCCAGTACTTC.

The gene calls are TRBV6-5 and TRBJ2-1; 9 positions match TRBD1. With 6 bases clipped from V and 0 bases from J, the junction kept 6 bases outside the gene matches. The CDR3 consists of 16 residues. CDR1 MNHEY and CDR2 SVGAGI come from the germline V gene. DNA of the CDR3: TGTGCCAGCAGCCCAGGGACAGGGCACTCCTACAATGAGCAGTTCTTC. This encodes CASSPGTGHSYNEQFF.

This clonotype appeared many times. The gene calls are TRBV18 and TRBJ2-3, with D unresolved. Trimming took 3 bases from V and 6 from J, leaving 10 bases between them. Per germline, CDR1 KGHSH and CDR2 LQKENI. The CDR3 contains 13 residues. CDR3 in amino acids: CASSPGGGDTQYF. Here the CDR3 DNA reads TGTGCCAGCTCACCCGGTGGTGGCGATACGCAGTATTTT. Based on the CDR3 plus reference TRBV18 and TRBJ2-3, the full variable domain is NAGVMQNPRHLVRRRGQEARLRCSPMKGHSHVYWYRQLPEEGLKFMVYLQKENIIDESGMPKERFSAEFPKEGPSILRIQQVVRGDSAAYFCASSPGGGDTQYFGPGTRLTVL.

The chain combines TRBV10-3 with TRBJ1-1; maybe TRBD1 (5 bases). Germline CDR1 is ENHRY and CDR2 is SYGVKD. The V end lost 2 bases, the J end lost 0 bases, and 10 bases lay between the germline ends. The CDR3 runs to 15 residues. CDR3 residues: CAISEGASMNTEAFF. The CDR3 nucleotides are TGTGCCATCAGTGAGGGGGCTTCTATGAACACTGAAGCTTTCTTT.

The sample holds a few counts of this clonotype. This chain joins TRBV18 and TRBJ1-5, with a possible D match to TRBD1 (5 bases). Germline CDR1 and CDR2: KGHSH and LQKENI. V lost 6 bases and J 9 bases, leaving 18 bases between the germline ends. The CDR3 spans 14 residues. CDR3 region: CASSPTQATRPQHF. The CDR3 DNA sequence: TGTGCCAGCTCCCCGACACAGGCTACGAGGCCCCAGCATTTT.

The V call is TRBV29-1, the J call TRBJ1-1; D perhaps matches TRBD1 (6 bases). V was cut by 5 bases and J by 0 bases, with 10 bases left in between. This CDR3 region has 13 residues. Germline V gene sequence: CDR1 SQVTM, CDR2 ANQGSEA. CDR3 coding DNA: TGCAGCGTTCTTCGGGGGCTGAACACTGAAGCTTTCTTT. Its translation is CSVLRGLNTEAFF.

Notes on this clonotype: The conserved phenylalanine or tryptophan normally closing the CDR3 is absent here, so this likely arose from a read error. V gene TRBV5-1 combines with J gene TRBJ1-1; D ambiguous. Trimming cost V 4 bases and J 0 bases, with 10 bases left between them. The CDR3 is 14 residues long. Germline loops: CDR1 SGHRS, CDR2 YFSETQ. CDR3 coding DNA: TGCGCCAGCAGCCTAAGTAGCATGAACACTGAAGCTTTCTTG. It encodes CASSLSSMNTEAFL.

This rearrangement joins TRBV28 to TRBJ1-2; D remains unclear. The germline CDR1 and CDR2 sequences are MDHEN and SYDVKM. V shed 6 bases and J shed 8 bases, with 10 bases lying between them. The CDR3 runs 11 residues. CDR3 DNA: TGTGCCAGCAGCCCATCCTGGGGCTACACCTTC. As protein: CASSPSWGYTF.

This clonotype was counted only a few times. The chain is built from TRBV4-1 and TRBJ1-5; perhaps TRBD1 as D (5 bases). The CDR3 spans 14 residues. Deletions cut 2 bases from V and 5 bases from J, with 10 bases between. Germline CDR1 reads MGHRA; CDR2 reads YSYEKL. CDR3 loop: CASSQTRQYQPQHF. In DNA, the CDR3 is TGCGCCAGCAGCCAAACGCGACAGTATCAGCCCCAGCATTTT.

The V call is TRBV5-5, the J call TRBJ1-5; perhaps TRBD1 as D (6 bases). This CDR3 has 17 residues. V lost 3 bases and J lost 0, with 16 bases in between. Germline V gene lookup returns CDR1 SGHKS and CDR2 YYEKEE (reference sequence). The CDR3 nucleotides read TGTGCCAGCAGCTCGCAAGCGGGGGCAGGTAGCAATCAGCCCCAGCATTTT. Its protein is CASSSQAGAGSNQPQHF.

The chain employs TRBV10-3 and TRBJ2-5; tentatively, D is TRBD2 (6 bases). CDR1 is ENHRY and CDR2 is SYGVKD in the germline V gene. This CDR3 has 14 residues. The germline V and J ends were trimmed by 8 bases and 1 base, with 14 bases remaining between them. The CDR3 reads CAIALRDFQETQYF. In nucleotides, the CDR3 is TGTGCCATCGCACTCCGGGACTTCCAAGAGACCCAGTACTTC.

The chain recombines TRBV28 with TRBJ2-7; D unclear. The V gene's germline CDR1 is MDHEN and CDR2 SYDVKM. The CDR3 consists of 13 residues. The ends were cut back, 6 bases at V and 4 bases at J, with 13 bases in the middle. The CDR3 DNA reads TGTGCCAGCAGCCCACGGGCGAGGTACGAGCAGTACTTC. Translated: CASSPRARYEQYF.

The chain couples TRBV5-6 to TRBJ1-2; D might be TRBD1 (6 bases). The V gene's germline CDR1 is SGHDT and CDR2 YYEEEE. The CDR3 length is 14 residues. Trimming took 1 base from V and 4 from J, leaving 11 bases between them. The CDR3 loop is CASSLYQGSYGYTF. The CDR3 DNA is TGTGCCAGCAGCTTGTATCAGGGGTCCTATGGCTACACCTTC.

This clonotype was counted ten times or more. The chain combines TRBV10-3 with TRBJ1-6; D uncertain. V lost 3 bases and J 7 bases, leaving 4 bases between the germline ends. The germline gives CDR1 ENHRY, CDR2 SYGVKD. There are 12 residues in the CDR3. The CDR3 protein is CAISDQNSPLHF. The CDR3 nucleotides read TGTGCCATCAGTGATCAGAATTCACCCCTCCACTTT.

V usage is TRBV20-1 and J usage is TRBJ2-7; D is possibly TRBD1 (6 bases). The germline CDR1 and CDR2 sequences are DFQATT and SNEGSKA (reference sequence). This CDR3 has 13 residues. V gave up 3 bases and J gave up 0 bases, with 9 bases separating them. The CDR3 sequence: CSASGGPSYEQYF. The CDR3 nucleotides read TGCAGTGCTAGTGGGGGCCCCTCCTACGAGCAGTACTTC.

This clonotype was recorded a few times. This chain uses TRBV12-3 or TRBV12-4 with TRBJ2-3, with D perhaps TRBD2 (5 bases). This CDR3 contains 11 residues. V dropped 3 bases and J dropped 8 bases, with 6 bases sitting between them. DNA of the CDR3: TGTGCCAGCAGTTTTGAGGGTACGCAGTATTTT. As protein: CASSFEGTQYF.

The CDR3 protein is CASSPPPLPTDTQYF. Here the CDR3 DNA reads TGTGCCAGCAGTCCGCCCCCCCTACCCACAGATACGCAGTATTTT. The chain has TRBV12-3 or TRBV12-4 and TRBJ2-3, with D hard to call. V lost 5 bases and J 2 bases, leaving 14 bases between the germline ends. The CDR3 spans 15 residues.

The chain employs TRBV27 and TRBJ1-1; TRBD1 matches 7 bases. V gave up 4 bases and J gave up 2 bases; unmatched junction bases: 7. This CDR3 spans 15 amino acids. The germline CDR1 and CDR2 sequences are MNHEY and SMNVEV (reference sequence). CDR3 nucleotides: TGTGCCAGCAGTTCCACTTGGGACAGTAACACTGAAGCTTTCTTT. Residues: CASSSTWDSNTEAFF.

This clonotype was recorded a few times. The gene calls are TRBV3-1 and TRBJ1-2, with 7 bases matching TRBD1. Trimming at V came to 0 bases and at J to 4 bases, leaving 14 bases not matched to a gene. The CDR3 extends over 18 amino acids. Germline assignment: CDR1 LGHDT and CDR2 YNNKEL (reference sequence). CDR3 loop: CASSQDKAGGRYFYGYTF. CDR3 nucleotides: TGTGCCAGCAGCCAAGATAAAGCAGGGGGACGATATTTCTATGGCTACACCTTC.

The V gene is TRBV28, the J gene TRBJ1-2, with unresolved D. The CDR3 is made up of 15 amino acids. Germline CDR1 is MDHEN and CDR2 is SYDVKM. The germline V and J ends were trimmed by 2 bases and 2 bases, with 12 bases remaining between them. CDR3 DNA sequence: TGTGCCAGCAGTTTAGAAACAGAGGCAAACTATGGCTACACCTTC. Its translation is CASSLETEANYGYTF.

This clonotype was observed a single time. The CDR3 does not end in the conserved phenylalanine or tryptophan, so this is likely a read error. V and J are TRBV3-1 and TRBJ2-7; D perhaps matches TRBD2 (6 bases). V lost 4 bases, J lost 6 bases, and 16 bases lay in between. Germline CDR1 reads LGHDT; CDR2 reads YNNKEL (reference sequence). CDR3 length equals 14 residues. CDR3 sequence: CASSPDLGRSEQYI. The CDR3, as DNA: TGTGCCAGCAGCCCCGACCTGGGGAGGAGCGAGCAGTACATC.